The T cell receptor (beta chain) described here comes from a study of blood T cell repertoires in COVID-19. About the study: The United States, Italy and Spain provided the acute and convalescent COVID-19 samples. The cDNA or gDNA used as material had been derived from T cells, B-cell-depleted T cells, or PBMCs.

This CDR3 comprises 16 residues. The junction had 6 bases not matched to a gene; V was cut back by 5 bases and J by 0 bases. Per germline, CDR1 SEHNR and CDR2 FQNEAQ (reference sequence). Authors' data handling: Counts of nucleated cells, estimated from reference gene primer amplification, were obtained. The method was immunoSEQ multiplex PCR; TCRdb's version includes in-frame clones alone and lacks a portion of them. For V, J and clone size, that table is used; D and trimming come from the DNA. This sample yields about 76,000 clones, of which around nine tenths are seen a single time; roughly 8% belongs to the top ten.

The gene calls are TRBV7-9 and TRBJ1-5; the match to TRBD1 covers 8 bases. The clonotype comes from a man aged 25 to 45 with acute or convalescent COVID-19. Sequencing used peripheral blood. The CDR3 DNA reads as TGTGCCAGCAGCCCGTGGACAGGGTCTAGCAATCAGCCCCAGCATTTT. It specifies CASSPWTGSSNQPQHF.